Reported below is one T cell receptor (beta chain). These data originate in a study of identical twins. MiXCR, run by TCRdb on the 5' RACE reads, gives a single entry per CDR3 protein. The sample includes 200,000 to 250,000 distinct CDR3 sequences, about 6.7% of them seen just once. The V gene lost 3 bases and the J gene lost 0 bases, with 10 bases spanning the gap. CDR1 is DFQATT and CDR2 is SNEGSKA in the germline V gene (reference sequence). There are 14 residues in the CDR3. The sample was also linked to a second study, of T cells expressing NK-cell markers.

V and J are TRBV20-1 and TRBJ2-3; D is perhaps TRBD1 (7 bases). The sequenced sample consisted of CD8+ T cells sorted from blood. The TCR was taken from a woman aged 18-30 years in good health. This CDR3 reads CSARTGTSTDTQYF. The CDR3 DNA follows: TGCAGTGCTAGGACAGGGACTAGCACAGATACGCAGTATTTT.